One sample yielded the 17 T cell receptor beta chains listed below, sequenced in a study of beta chain features in type 1 diabetes. Notes on the study in general: Type 1 diabetes patients had moderately but significantly shorter TCRB CDR3s in all four CD4+ subsets.

The investigators reverse transcribed all of the isolated RNA, so they sequenced expressed TCRB transcripts. Repertoires were generated with immunoSEQ multiplex PCR, while TCRdb's copy carries only in-frame clones and drops some. The repertoire holds about 370,000 clones, with over 8.5% as singletons. No cognate antigen is known for these TCRs. Sequencing input: central memory CD4+ T cells from blood. The receptor set was obtained from a man aged 25-45 years with type 1 diabetes.

This clone turned up a few times. The rearrangement links TRBV25-1 to TRBJ1-2; TRBD1 matches at 8 bases. CDR1 is MGHDK and CDR2 is SYGVNS in the germline V gene. Losses at the gene ends were 2 bases for V and 6 bases for J; bases not matched to a gene: 2. This CDR3 is 13 amino acids long. The CDR3 loop reads CASSEQGAHGYTF. CDR3 nucleotides: TGTGCCAGCAGTGAACAGGGGGCCCATGGCTACACCTTC.

This clone was picked up a small number of times. CDR3: CASSLEARASSYEQYF. The CDR3 DNA is TGTGCCAGCAGCTTGGAGGCCAGGGCGAGCTCCTACGAGCAGTACTTC. The genes are TRBV5-5 and TRBJ2-7, with a possible D match to TRBD1 (5 bases). The V and J ends lost 0 bases and 0 bases respectively, with 13 bases between them. CDR1 and CDR2 (germline): SGHKS, YYEKEE (reference sequence). This CDR3 is built from 16 residues.

J is TRBJ2-2 and V is TRBV5-5; D remains ambiguous. This CDR3 contains 13 residues. Trimming stripped 3 bases from V and 4 bases from J, with 7 bases between. Germline V gives CDR1 SGHKS, CDR2 YYEKEE (reference sequence). The chain's CDR3 is CASSSDGTGELFF. In DNA form, the CDR3 reads TGTGCCAGCAGCTCGGACGGCACCGGGGAGCTGTTTTTT.

This clone was recorded a few times. The sample contains more than one DNA sequence encoding this CDR3. V and J are TRBV6-5 and TRBJ2-7; 8 bases fit TRBD1. CDR3 length equals 14 residues. Germline V lookup: CDR1 MNHEY, CDR2 SVGAGI. V trimming: 0 bases; J trimming: 2 bases; junction bases outside the gene matches: 0. In DNA form, the CDR3 reads TGTGCCAGCAGTTACTCCAGGGGGCCCTACGAGCAGTACTTC. Translated: CASSYSRGPYEQYF.

The table lists this clone with a few counts. V is TRBV19 and J is TRBJ1-3; D possibly corresponds to TRBD1 (5 bases). V was cut by 5 bases and J by 2 bases, with 10 bases left in between. Germline assignment: CDR1 LNHDA and CDR2 SQIVND (reference sequence). The CDR3 runs 14 residues. Written as DNA, the CDR3 is TGTGCCAGTAGTCCGGGGACTGCTGGAAACACCATATATTTT. It codes for CASSPGTAGNTIYF.

This clone was counted a few times. The rearrangement uses TRBV6-5 and TRBJ1-1; 10 nucleotides match TRBD1. Trimming took 6 bases from V and 3 from J; bases not matched to a gene: 7. Germline assignment: CDR1 MNHEY and CDR2 SVGAGI. This CDR3 has 15 residues. As DNA, the CDR3 is TGTGCCAGCAGGGTTACCGGGACAGGGGACACTGAAGCTTTCTTT. Amino acid sequence: CASRVTGTGDTEAFF.

This clone was detected only a few times. The rearrangement uses TRBV18 and TRBJ1-1; a possible D gene is TRBD1 (5 bases). Germline assignment: CDR1 KGHSH and CDR2 LQKENI. The CDR3 has 18 residues. Trimming cost V 3 bases and J 0 bases, with 20 bases left between them. This CDR3 reads CASSPGEGTSLVNTEAFF. The CDR3 DNA is TGTGCCAGCTCACCGGGAGAAGGGACCTCCTTAGTGAACACTGAAGCTTTCTTT. Using reference TRBV18 and TRBJ1-1 for the parts outside the CDR3, the full variable domain is NAGVMQNPRHLVRRRGQEARLRCSPMKGHSHVYWYRQLPEEGLKFMVYLQKENIIDESGMPKERFSAEFPKEGPSILRIQQVVRGDSAAYFCASSPGEGTSLVNTEAFFGQGTRLTVV.

This CDR3 is CASSRTGILNYEQYF. CDR3 nucleotide sequence: TGTGCCAGCAGCCGAACCGGGATCCTAAACTACGAGCAGTACTTC. The genes are TRBV28 and TRBJ2-7, with D possibly matching TRBD2 (5 bases). V was clipped by 6 bases and J by 3 bases, with 18 bases between them. The CDR3 has 15 residues. The germline CDR1 and CDR2 sequences are MDHEN and SYDVKM.

This chain uses TRBV19 with TRBJ2-7; D may be TRBD2 (6 bases). The CDR3 consists of 13 residues. V lost 9 bases to trimming and J lost 3 bases, with 15 bases between them. From germline, CDR1 is LNHDA and CDR2 SQIVND (reference sequence). The CDR3 DNA sequence: TGTGCCAGCTCCGGGACTCACCTCTACGAGCAGTACTTC. Its protein product is CASSGTHLYEQYF.

This clone has ten or more counts. The V gene is TRBV30, the J gene TRBJ2-6; D gene ambiguous. There are 12 residues in the CDR3. From germline, CDR1 is GTSNPN and CDR2 SVGIG (reference sequence). Trimming removed 8 bases at V and 2 bases at J, with 7 bases between. Written as DNA, the CDR3 is TGTGCCCTCGCCCCTGGGGCCAACGTCCTGACTTTC. As protein: CALAPGANVLTF.

Many counts were recorded for this clone. The chain carries TRBV19 and TRBJ1-1, with D hard to call. V was clipped by 6 bases and J by 7 bases, with 12 bases between them. The CDR3 is 12 residues long. CDR1 is LNHDA and CDR2 is SQIVND in the germline V gene (reference sequence). CDR3 coding DNA: TGTGCCAGTAGGTCGAGGAGTTTTGAAGCTTTCTTT. It yields the protein CASRSRSFEAFF.

This clone was seen only a few times. The rearrangement links TRBV7-9 to TRBJ1-2; D remains unclear. Germline CDR1 SEHNR, CDR2 FQNEAQ (reference sequence). V lost 5 bases, J lost 8 bases, and 12 bases lay in between. CDR3 length: 12 amino acids. The CDR3 DNA is TGTGCCAGCAGCCCTAACAGAGGGGGCTACACCTTC. Its translation is CASSPNRGGYTF. The full variable domain, with the rest looked up from reference TRBV7-9 and TRBJ1-2, is DTGVSQNPRHKITKRGQNVTFRCDPISEHNRLYWYRQTLGQGPEFLTYFQNEAQLEKSRLLSDRFSAERPKGSFSTLEIQRTEQGDSAMYLCASSPNRGGYTFGSGTRLTVV.

The V gene is TRBV9, the J gene TRBJ2-3, with 10 nucleotides matching TRBD2. Trimming at V came to 0 bases and at J to 5 bases, leaving 0 bases not matched to a gene. Looked up from germline, CDR1 is SGDLS and CDR2 is YYNGEE. There are 14 residues in the CDR3. The CDR3 DNA follows: TGTGCCAGCAGCGTAGGGACTAGCGGAGATACGCAGTATTTT. Protein sequence: CASSVGTSGDTQYF.

The V and J genes are TRBV2 and TRBJ1-1, with D tentatively TRBD1 (5 bases). The CDR3 has 16 amino acids. V was cut by 6 bases and J by 1 base, with 18 bases left in between. Germline CDR1 is SNHLY and CDR2 is FYNNEI. The CDR3 sequence is CASRKGLRQTNTEAFF. The CDR3 coding sequence is TGTGCCAGCAGAAAAGGTTTGAGACAGACGAACACTGAAGCTTTCTTT.

The chain has TRBV18 and TRBJ1-1, with D possibly matching TRBD1 (6 bases). This CDR3 region has 12 residues. Between the trimmed V and J ends, which lost 2 bases and 8 bases, there was a span of 9 bases. Germline CDR1 KGHSH, CDR2 LQKENI. In nucleotides, the CDR3 is TGTGCCAGCTCACCATTACAGGGAGAAGCTTTCTTT. The encoded protein is CASSPLQGEAFF.

This clone was detected only a few times. This chain joins TRBV7-2 and TRBJ1-1; D may be TRBD1 (5 bases). Germline V gene sequence: CDR1 SGHTA, CDR2 FQGNSA. The CDR3 totals 13 residues. V was clipped by 4 bases and J by 8 bases, with 14 bases between them. The CDR3 nucleotides read TGTGCCAGCAGCTCCTGGGGGACGGAAGAAGCTTTCTTT. It yields the protein CASSSWGTEEAFF.

This chain connects TRBV5-1 to TRBJ2-5; either TRBD1 or TRBD2 may supply D (5 bases each). The J call may be wrong; the DNA end is better matched by TRBJ2-7. Germline V gives CDR1 SGHRS, CDR2 YFSETQ. CDR3 length: 12 residues. CDR3 nucleotide sequence: TGCGCCAGCAGCTTTGGGGGATACGAGCAGTACTTC. Its translation: CASSFGGYEQYF.